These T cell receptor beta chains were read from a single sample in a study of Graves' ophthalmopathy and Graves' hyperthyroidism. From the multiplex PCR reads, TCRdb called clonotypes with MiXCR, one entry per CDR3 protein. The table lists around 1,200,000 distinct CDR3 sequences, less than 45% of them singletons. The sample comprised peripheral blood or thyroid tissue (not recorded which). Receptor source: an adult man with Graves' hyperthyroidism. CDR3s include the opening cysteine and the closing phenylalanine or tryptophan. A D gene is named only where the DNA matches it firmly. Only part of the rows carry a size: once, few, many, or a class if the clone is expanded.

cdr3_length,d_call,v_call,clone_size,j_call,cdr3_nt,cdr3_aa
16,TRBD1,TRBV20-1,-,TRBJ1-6,TGCAGTGCTAGATCGGGACAGGGGGCAGCGAATTCACCCCTCCACTTT,CSARSGQGAANSPLHF
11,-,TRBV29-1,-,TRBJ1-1,TGCAGTCGGACAGAGAACACTGAAGCTTTCTTT,CSRTENTEAFF
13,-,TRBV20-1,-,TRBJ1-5,TGCAGTGCTGACTGGGGTTTCAATCAGCCCCAGCATTTT,CSADWGFNQPQHF
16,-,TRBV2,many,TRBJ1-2,TGTGCCAGCAGTGAAGTCTCTAGGGGGTTGAACTATGGCTACACCTTC,CASSEVSRGLNYGYTF
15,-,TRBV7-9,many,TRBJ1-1,TGTGCCAGCAGCTTAGTCCGACGGAAGAACACTGAAGCTTTCTTT,CASSLVRRKNTEAFF
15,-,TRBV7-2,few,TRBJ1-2,TGTGCCAGCAGCTTAGAGGGAAGGGGGGTGTATGGCTACACCTTC,CASSLEGRGVYGYTF
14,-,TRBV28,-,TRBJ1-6,TGTGCCAGCAGTCCGGTGGGGAATAATTCACCCCTCCACTTT,CASSPVGNNSPLHF
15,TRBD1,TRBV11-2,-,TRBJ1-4,TGTGCCAGCAGCCCGGGGGACAGGCTTAATGAAAAACTGTTTTTT,CASSPGDRLNEKLFF
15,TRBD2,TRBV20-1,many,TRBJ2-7,TGCAGTGCTAGTCAGGGACTAGCGGGGTCCTACGAGCAGTACTTC,CSASQGLAGSYEQYF
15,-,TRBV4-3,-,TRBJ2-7,TGCGCCAGCAGCCAAGCTCTGACGGGTTGGGACGAGCAGTACTTC,CASSQALTGWDEQYF